The 31 T cell receptor beta chains given below trace back to one sample, sequenced in a study of shared clonotypes between healthy human individuals. Data came from immunoSEQ multiplex PCR; TCRdb stores just in-frame clones and leaves some out. The sample lists roughly 500,000 clones, roughly 78% occurring once. Input material: PBMCs. The receptors were gathered from a woman in her thirties or forties in good health. Some clones in this sample may be carry-over from other donors' samples.

The V call is TRBV30, the J call TRBJ2-7; D remains unclear. This CDR3 spans 11 amino acids. Germline CDR1 and CDR2: GTSNPN and SVGIG (reference sequence). The V and J ends lost 6 bases and 5 bases respectively, with 11 bases between them. CDR3 in amino acids: CACSVFDEQYF. The CDR3 coding sequence is TGTGCCTGCAGCGTGTTCGACGAGCAGTACTTC.

Here the CDR3 reads CASSQGQAISYEQYF. CDR3 DNA: TGTGCCAGCAGCCAAGGGCAGGCGATCTCCTACGAGCAGTACTTC. V and J are TRBV4-2 and TRBJ2-7, with D hard to call. From germline, CDR1 is LGHNA and CDR2 YNFKEQ. Trimming pared 1 base from V and 0 bases from J, leaving 10 bases between. This CDR3 is 15 amino acids long.

CDR3 residues: CASSHTVEYAYEQYF. CDR3 DNA: TGCGCCAGCAGCCACACCGTCGAGTACGCCTACGAGCAGTACTTC. The V call is TRBV4-1, the J call TRBJ2-7; D ambiguous. Trimming took off 3 bases at V and 2 bases at J, with 14 bases between the two ends. This CDR3 has 15 residues. CDR1 and CDR2 from the germline V gene are MGHRA and YSYEKL.

The rearrangement links TRBV6-5 to TRBJ1-2, with a weak D call TRBD1 (6 bases). Germline values: CDR1 MNHEY, CDR2 SVGAGI. This CDR3 is 15 amino acids long. Trimming pared 6 bases from V and 1 base from J, leaving 15 bases between. The CDR3 loop is CASRTTLQGNYGYTF. The CDR3 DNA follows: TGTGCCAGCAGGACAACCCTACAGGGTAACTATGGCTACACCTTC.

This clone appeared a single time. The chain links TRBV14 to TRBJ2-7; D call uncertain. Germline V gives CDR1 SGHDN, CDR2 FVKESK. V was clipped by 3 bases and J by 7 bases, with 13 bases between them. The CDR3 is 13 amino acids. CDR3 coding DNA: TGTGCCAGCAGCCACCAGGTTGCTCGGGAGCAGTACTTC. Residues: CASSHQVAREQYF.

This clone has just a few counts. V usage is TRBV2 and J usage is TRBJ2-2, with a weak D call TRBD1 (5 bases). The V gene's germline CDR1 is SNHLY and CDR2 FYNNEI. The CDR3 consists of 13 residues. The ends were cut back, 6 bases at V and 1 base at J, with 6 bases in the middle. CDR3 in amino acids: CASRGQNTGELFF. The CDR3 nucleotides read TGTGCCAGCAGGGGGCAGAACACCGGGGAGCTGTTTTTT.

The rearrangement uses TRBV27 and TRBJ2-4, with a weak D call TRBD2 (5 bases). Germline V lookup: CDR1 MNHEY, CDR2 SMNVEV (reference sequence). V was cut by 5 bases and J by 0 bases, with 14 bases left in between. This CDR3 region has 16 residues. CDR3 sequence reads: CASSVRGGLAKNIQYF. For the CDR3, the DNA is TGTGCCAGCAGTGTCCGGGGTGGGCTAGCCAAAAACATTCAGTACTTC.

This clone was seen once. The rearrangement joins TRBV29-1 to TRBJ2-3, with a possible D match to TRBD2 (6 bases). Trimming removed 4 bases from V and 6 bases from J, with 11 bases in between. CDR3 length equals 12 residues. The germline V gene has CDR1 SQVTM and CDR2 ANQGSEA. The CDR3 DNA is TGCAGCGTTGGGGACTTACCGGATACGCAGTATTTT. This sequence encodes CSVGDLPDTQYF.

The chain recombines TRBV30 with TRBJ1-5; D perhaps matches TRBD1 (6 bases). Between the trimmed V and J ends, which lost 3 bases and 2 bases, there was a span of 11 bases. The germline V gene has CDR1 GTSNPN and CDR2 SVGIG (reference sequence). This CDR3 region has 14 residues. Here the CDR3 DNA reads TGTGCCTGGAGCCCGGGACACGGCAATCAGCCCCAGCATTTT. It yields the protein CAWSPGHGNQPQHF.

The J gene is TRBJ2-3, the V gene TRBV7-9; 7 bases are a match to TRBD2. V shed 5 bases, J shed 11 bases, and the junction held 13 bases outside the gene matches. Germline CDR1 and CDR2: SEHNR and FQNEAQ (reference sequence). This CDR3 has 14 amino acids. CDR3 in amino acids: CASSRRSISGLQYF. The DNA for the CDR3 is TGTGCCAGCAGCCGACGATCGATTAGCGGGTTGCAGTATTTT. Variable domain in full (rest from reference TRBV7-9 and TRBJ2-3): DTGVSQNPRHKITKRGQNVTFRCDPISEHNRLYWYRQTLGQGPEFLTYFQNEAQLEKSRLLSDRFSAERPKGSFSTLEIQRTEQGDSAMYLCASSRRSISGLQYFGPGTRLTVL.

This clone has just a few counts. V usage is TRBV4-2 and J usage is TRBJ2-7; D may be TRBD2 (6 bases). This CDR3 is built from 15 residues. Germline CDR1 LGHNA, CDR2 YNFKEQ. V was cut by 1 base and J by 0 bases, with 10 bases left in between. The CDR3 region has the DNA TGTGCCAGCAGCCAAGGACTAGGAGACTCCTACGAGCAGTACTTC. It yields the protein CASSQGLGDSYEQYF.

The chain is built from TRBV4-3 and TRBJ2-7; no firm D call. The germline V gene has CDR1 LGHNA and CDR2 YSLEER. With 0 bases removed from V and 6 bases from J, the gap between germline ends came to 9 bases. The CDR3 length is 13 residues. CDR3 in DNA: TGCGCCAGCAGCCAAGATCTTGTAGGCGAGCAGTACTTC. It yields the protein CASSQDLVGEQYF.

V is TRBV7-9 and J is TRBJ2-2, with TRBD2 as a possible D gene (6 bases). The CDR3 length is 15 residues. Germline V gives CDR1 SEHNR, CDR2 FQNEAQ (reference sequence). V was cut by 4 bases and J by 5 bases, with 14 bases left in between. For the CDR3, the DNA is TGTGCCAGCAGCTCGTTTGTGGGGGGAACCGGGGAGCTGTTTTTT. Encoded protein: CASSSFVGGTGELFF.

This sequence joins TRBV18 and TRBJ2-7; 8 bases map to TRBD1. With 3 bases clipped from V and 7 bases from J, the junction kept 5 bases outside the gene matches. This CDR3 is 13 amino acids long. CDR1 is KGHSH and CDR2 is LQKENI in the germline V gene. CDR3 protein: CASSPDREAEQYF. The CDR3, as DNA: TGTGCCAGCTCACCGGACAGGGAGGCTGAGCAGTACTTC.

The CDR3 bases are TGCGCCAGCAGCTATAGCGGGAGACCCTACGAGCAGTACTTC. Translating gives CASSYSGRPYEQYF. V and J are TRBV5-1 and TRBJ2-7, with 9 bases lining up with TRBD2. Trimming cost V 3 bases and J 2 bases; bases outside gene matches: 3. CDR1 is SGHRS, CDR2 YFSETQ, per germline. The CDR3 is 14 residues long. The full variable domain, rest sourced from reference TRBV5-1 and TRBJ2-7, is KAGVTQTPRYLIKTRGQQVTLSCSPISGHRSVSWYQQTPGQGLQFLFEYFSETQRNKGNFPGRFSGRQFSNSRSEMNVSTLELGDSALYLCASSYSGRPYEQYFGPGTRLTVT.

The CDR3 nucleotides are TGTGCCAGCAGTTTACCCGGGACACACTCCTACGAGCAGTACTTC. Protein product: CASSLPGTHSYEQYF. This sequence joins TRBV28 and TRBJ2-7, with D maybe TRBD1 (6 bases). This CDR3 is 15 amino acids long. The V and J ends lost 2 bases and 0 bases respectively, with 11 bases between them. Germline V gives CDR1 MDHEN, CDR2 SYDVKM. The variable domain in full, with the rest retrieved from reference TRBV28 and TRBJ2-7, is DVKVTQSSRYLVKRTGEKVFLECVQDMDHENMFWYRQDPGLGLRLIYFSYDVKMKEKGDIPEGYSVSREKKERFSLILESASTNQTSMYLCASSLPGTHSYEQYFGPGTRLTVT.

J is TRBJ1-2 and V is TRBV5-1; 7 bases are shared with TRBD1. There are 15 residues in the CDR3. Germline V gene lookup returns CDR1 SGHRS and CDR2 YFSETQ. J was trimmed by 4 bases and V by 4 bases; bases with no gene match: 10. The CDR3 DNA reads as TGCGCCAGCAGCCCGACGGACAGGCTCTTCTATGGCTACACCTTC. Protein sequence: CASSPTDRLFYGYTF. The full variable domain, completed using reference TRBV5-1 and TRBJ1-2, is KAGVTQTPRYLIKTRGQQVTLSCSPISGHRSVSWYQQTPGQGLQFLFEYFSETQRNKGNFPGRFSGRQFSNSRSEMNVSTLELGDSALYLCASSPTDRLFYGYTFGSGTRLTVV.

V and J are TRBV18 and TRBJ1-1; 7 nucleotides line up with TRBD1. Germline trimming cut 3 bases from V and 1 base from J; bases unmatched to any gene: 8. CDR3 length equals 16 residues. Per germline, CDR1 KGHSH and CDR2 LQKENI. This CDR3 reads CASSPRDRLTNTEAFF. In nucleotides, the CDR3 is TGTGCCAGCTCACCCCGGGACAGACTAACGAACACTGAAGCTTTCTTT.

V and J are TRBV6-6 and TRBJ1-2; 8 nucleotides line up with TRBD1. This CDR3 contains 14 residues. J was trimmed by 3 bases and V by 3 bases; bases with no gene match: 3. CDR1 is MNHNY and CDR2 is SVGAGI in the germline V gene (reference sequence). CDR3 DNA: TGTGCCAGCAGTTATGAGGGACAGGACTATGGCTACACCTTC. Protein sequence: CASSYEGQDYGYTF.

The J gene is TRBJ1-4, the V gene TRBV28, with a possible D match to TRBD1 (5 bases). Deletions cut 8 bases from V and 7 bases from J, with 17 bases between. This CDR3 has 14 amino acids. Germline V gene data show CDR1 as MDHEN and CDR2 as SYDVKM. The CDR3 here is CASRLNGGGEKLFF. The CDR3 DNA reads TGTGCCAGCCGTCTAAACGGCGGGGGTGAAAAACTGTTTTTT.

This chain uses TRBV25-1 with TRBJ1-1; 8 bases align to TRBD1. Germline CDR1 is MGHDK and CDR2 is SYGVNS. The ends lost 4 bases at V and 6 bases at J; junction bases unmatched: 10. The CDR3 loop spans 15 amino acids. CDR3 amino acids: CASSAMDRDDAEAFF. DNA of the CDR3: TGTGCCAGCAGTGCCATGGACAGGGATGACGCTGAAGCTTTCTTT.

The chain is built from TRBV19 and TRBJ1-2; 7 bases fit TRBD1. The V and J ends lost 5 bases and 2 bases, in that order; junction bases with no gene match: 14. The V gene's germline CDR1 is LNHDA and CDR2 SQIVND (reference sequence). The CDR3 consists of 17 residues. CDR3 sequence: CASSPNGDRTSNYGYTF. The CDR3 bases are TGTGCCAGTAGTCCTAACGGGGACAGAACATCAAACTATGGCTACACCTTC.

The genes are TRBV28 and TRBJ2-7; maybe TRBD2 (5 bases). The germline V gene has CDR1 MDHEN and CDR2 SYDVKM. This CDR3 has 14 residues. Trimming shortened V by 7 bases and J by 3 bases, and 16 bases separated the two germline ends. CDR3 DNA sequence: TGTGCCAGCACCGAGCTAGCCTACAACTACGAGCAGTACTTC. Its translation: CASTELAYNYEQYF.

DNA for the CDR3: TGTGCCAGTAGTACACTCAGCCCCTACGAGCAGTACTTC. It specifies CASSTLSPYEQYF. The rearrangement links TRBV19 to TRBJ2-7; no clear D. With 4 bases removed from V and 2 bases from J, the gap between germline ends came to 9 bases. Germline-derived CDR1 and CDR2 are LNHDA and SQIVND (reference sequence). The CDR3 sequence is 13 residues long.

This chain connects TRBV11-2 to TRBJ1-2; TRBD1 is a possible D gene (5 bases). Trimming took off 1 base at V and 3 bases at J, with 12 bases between the two ends. The CDR3 spans 15 residues. CDR1 is SGHAT, CDR2 FQNNGV, per germline. The CDR3 coding sequence is TGTGCCAGCAGCTTAGCCCTGGGGGTGCACTATGGCTACACCTTC. It specifies CASSLALGVHYGYTF.

As for this clone: Germline is not matched at one junction end, which may reflect a read error. The CDR3, as DNA: TGCGCCAGCAGCATCGCCGGTTCTCCTCAGCTATTC. Amino acids: CASSIAGSPQLF. The chain employs TRBV5-1 and TRBJ1-2; D unresolved. Germline V gives CDR1 SGHRS, CDR2 YFSETQ. The CDR3 is 12 amino acids. Looking up the rest from reference TRBV5-1 and TRBJ1-2 gives the full variable domain: KAGVTQTPRYLIKTRGQQVTLSCSPISGHRSVSWYQQTPGQGLQFLFEYFSETQRNKGNFPGRFSGRQFSNSRSEMNVSTLELGDSALYLCASSIAGSPQLFGSGTRLTVV.

The chain carries TRBV11-3 and TRBJ2-7; D may be TRBD1 (6 bases). This CDR3 comprises 13 residues. Trimming left V 1 base short and J 3 bases short, with 7 bases between. Per germline, CDR1 SGHNT and CDR2 YENEEA. The CDR3 DNA sequence: TGTGCCAGCAGCTTAGGGACAGTCTACGAGCAGTACTTC. Translation: CASSLGTVYEQYF.

V gene TRBV5-1 combines with J gene TRBJ2-1; D unresolved. The CDR3 covers 15 residues. Germline V lookup: CDR1 SGHRS, CDR2 YFSETQ. The ends were cut back, 0 bases at V and 4 bases at J, with 11 bases in the middle. The CDR3 DNA is TGCGCCAGCAGCTTGGAAGGGCAGTCTTACAATGAGCAGTTCTTC. As protein: CASSLEGQSYNEQFF. The whole variable domain, filled in from reference TRBV5-1 and TRBJ2-1, reads KAGVTQTPRYLIKTRGQQVTLSCSPISGHRSVSWYQQTPGQGLQFLFEYFSETQRNKGNFPGRFSGRQFSNSRSEMNVSTLELGDSALYLCASSLEGQSYNEQFFGPGTRLTVL.

The rearrangement uses TRBV7-2 and TRBJ2-7; TRBD2 matches 12 bases. Trimming took 2 bases from V and 9 from J; bases not matched to a gene: 5. Germline CDR1 is SGHTA and CDR2 is FQGNSA. This CDR3 spans 14 amino acids. The CDR3 region has the DNA TGTGCCAGCAGCTTAAGACTAGCGGGAGCGGTGCAGTACTTC. This codes for CASSLRLAGAVQYF.

This chain uses TRBV28 with TRBJ1-5, with 9 positions matching TRBD1. CDR1 is MDHEN, CDR2 SYDVKM, per germline. The trim removed 5 bases at V and 7 bases at J, leaving 6 bases unmatched. The CDR3 loop spans 14 amino acids. In nucleotides, the CDR3 is TGTGCCAGCAGTCGGGGACAGGGTTGGCAGCCCCAGCATTTT. Its protein is CASSRGQGWQPQHF.

The V gene is TRBV28, the J gene TRBJ1-5, with unresolved D. CDR1 is MDHEN and CDR2 is SYDVKM in the germline V gene. The CDR3 has 12 residues. Between the trimmed V and J ends, which lost 5 bases and 7 bases, there was a span of 9 bases. CDR3 nucleotides: TGTGCCAGCAGTATAATTAGCCAGCCCCAGCATTTT. As protein: CASSIISQPQHF.